The 13 T cell receptor beta chains reported below all come from one sample, sequenced in a study of technical replicates of blood from several donors. Libraries were prepared by immunoSEQ multiplex PCR; TCRdb keeps only in-frame clonotypes and omits some of them. The sample lists tens of thousands of clones, about 88% occurring once. Sequencing was done on a sample of PBMCs. Source of these receptors: a human donor in good health. Some clones in this sample may be carry-over from other donors' samples.

This chain uses TRBV5-4 with TRBJ2-3; 10 bases line up with TRBD1. The V gene end was trimmed by 0 bases and the J gene end by 5 bases; junction bases not matched to a gene: 3. The CDR3 is 15 amino acids. Germline lookup yields CDR1 SGHNT and CDR2 YYREEE (reference sequence). The CDR3 DNA is TGTGCCAGCAGCTTGGGGGACAGGGGTTTAGATACGCAGTATTTT. Its translation: CASSLGDRGLDTQYF.

The V call is TRBV7-8, the J call TRBJ1-5, with 8 positions matching TRBD1. Germline V lookup: CDR1 SGHVS, CDR2 FQNEAQ. The J segment lost 5 bases and the V segment lost 5 bases, leaving 5 bases of the junction unmatched. This CDR3 region has 14 residues. In DNA, the CDR3 is TGTGCCAGCAGCGAAGGACAGGGTTATCAGCCCCAGCATTTT. Translating gives CASSEGQGYQPQHF.

This sequence joins TRBV10-3 and TRBJ2-2; tentative D call: TRBD1 (6 bases). This CDR3 region has 14 residues. V was cut by 6 bases and J by 1 base, with 9 bases left in between. The germline gives CDR1 ENHRY, CDR2 SYGVKD. The CDR3 DNA follows: TGTGCCATCAGATACAGGGAGAACACCGGGGAGCTGTTTTTT. Its protein is CAIRYRENTGELFF.

The chain joins TRBV10-2 to TRBJ2-5; possible D gene TRBD1, 6 bases. The V end was cut by 5 bases, the J end by 5 bases, with 12 bases between. The CDR3 is 13 amino acids. Germline CDR1 and CDR2: WSHSY and SAAADI. The CDR3 loop reads CASSLQGPETQYF. The CDR3 DNA reads as TGCGCCAGCAGTTTACAGGGTCCGGAGACCCAGTACTTC.

V gene TRBV9 combines with J gene TRBJ1-6; TRBD1 might be the D (5 bases). V was cut by 2 bases and J by 7 bases, with 10 bases left in between. The CDR3 loop spans 14 amino acids. CDR1 is SGDLS, CDR2 YYNGEE, per germline. The CDR3 reads CASSVGGGNSPLHF. CDR3 in DNA: TGTGCCAGCAGCGTTGGGGGGGGGAATTCACCCCTCCACTTT. Using reference TRBV9 and TRBJ1-6 for the parts outside the CDR3, the full variable domain is DSGVTQTPKHLITATGQRVTLRCSPRSGDLSVYWYQQSLDQGLQFLIQYYNGEERAKGNILERFSAQQFPDLHSELNLSSLELGDSALYFCASSVGGGNSPLHFGNGTRLTVT.

The CDR3 is CASSPTAGGNEQFF. CDR3 nucleotide sequence: TGCGCCAGCAGCCCGACAGCGGGGGGGAATGAGCAGTTCTTC. The gene calls are TRBV5-1 and TRBJ2-1, with 10 bases matching TRBD2. Germline V gene lookup returns CDR1 SGHRS and CDR2 YFSETQ. The CDR3 spans 14 residues. The J segment lost 7 bases and the V segment lost 4 bases, leaving 5 bases of the junction unmatched.

V is TRBV10-3 and J is TRBJ1-2, with 10 nucleotides matching TRBD1. The CDR3 consists of 15 residues. Germline V gene data show CDR1 as ENHRY and CDR2 as SYGVKD. The ends lost 4 bases at V and 4 bases at J; junction bases unmatched: 6. CDR3 region: CAISADGQGVYGYTF. The CDR3 coding sequence is TGTGCCATCAGTGCGGACGGACAGGGGGTCTATGGCTACACCTTC.

The chain joins TRBV4-3 to TRBJ2-2; 10 bases agree with TRBD2. Germline loops: CDR1 LGHNA, CDR2 YSLEER. This CDR3 region has 16 residues. J was trimmed by 5 bases and V by 1 base; bases with no gene match: 4. The CDR3 reads CASSQGLAGVTGELFF. The CDR3 bases are TGCGCCAGCAGCCAAGGTCTAGCGGGAGTGACCGGGGAGCTGTTTTTT.

The chain recombines TRBV18 with TRBJ2-7; TRBD2 matches at 15 bases. J was trimmed by 4 bases and V by 6 bases; bases with no gene match: 4. The CDR3 covers 15 residues. Germline V lookup: CDR1 KGHSH, CDR2 LQKENI. As DNA, the CDR3 is TGTGCCAGCTCTTCCGGGACTAGCGGGAGGTACGAGCAGTACTTC. The encoded protein is CASSSGTSGRYEQYF.

This rearrangement joins TRBV27 to TRBJ1-3; TRBD1 aligns across 7 bases. The V segment lost 6 bases and the J segment 0 bases; nucleotides outside the gene matches: 5. This CDR3 region has 15 residues. In germline, CDR1 is MNHEY, CDR2 SMNVEV (reference sequence). The CDR3 protein is CASRPQGSSGNTIYF. CDR3 nucleotide sequence: TGTGCCAGCAGACCACAGGGGTCCTCTGGAAACACCATATATTTT.

The J gene is TRBJ2-5, the V gene TRBV2; D might be TRBD2 (5 bases). Trimming cost V 4 bases and J 3 bases, with 9 bases left between them. The CDR3 is 13 residues long. CDR1 and CDR2 from the germline V gene are SNHLY and FYNNEI. CDR3 nucleotide sequence: TGTGCCAGCAGTGTAATCGGGAAAGAGACCCAGTACTTC. Translating it yields CASSVIGKETQYF.

The gene calls are TRBV5-6 and TRBJ1-5; D may be TRBD1 (5 bases). V lost 0 bases and J 4 bases, leaving 14 bases between the germline ends. Germline V gene sequence: CDR1 SGHDT, CDR2 YYEEEE. This CDR3 contains 16 residues. CDR3 loop: CASSLASGIGNQPQHF. The DNA of the CDR3 is TGTGCCAGCAGCTTGGCCTCAGGGATTGGGAATCAGCCCCAGCATTTT.

This clone was picked up one time. The V gene is TRBV6-5, the J gene TRBJ2-5; 8 nucleotides match TRBD1. J gave up 9 bases and V 7 bases, and 13 bases lay outside the gene matches. The CDR3 runs to 14 residues. The germline V gene has CDR1 MNHEY and CDR2 SVGAGI. CDR3 sequence (DNA): TGTGCCAGCAAACGGGACAGGATGGACTGGGCCCAGTACTTC. Its translation is CASKRDRMDWAQYF.